This TCR beta chain was documented in a study of blood T cell repertoires in COVID-19. Background on the study: Acute and convalescent COVID-19 specimens originated in the United States, Italy and Spain.

Authors' processing steps: Using reference gene primer amplification, nucleated cell counts were estimated. Libraries were prepared by immunoSEQ multiplex PCR; TCRdb keeps only in-frame clonotypes and omits some of them. D and trimming come from the DNA, and the V and J calls and clone size come from that table. The data hold roughly 63,000 clones, with roughly four fifths observed a single time. The length of the CDR3 is 15 residues. Unmatched junction bases numbered 6, after V lost 6 bases and J lost 4 bases. The V gene's germline CDR1 is LNHDA and CDR2 SQIVND (reference sequence). Sequencing was performed on peripheral blood. J is TRBJ1-5 and V is TRBV19; 10 positions agree with TRBD1. The clonotype originates from a woman older than 75 with acute or convalescent COVID-19. The CDR3 nucleotides read TGTGCCAGTAGAGGGACAGGGGACTCTAATCAGCCCCAGCATTTT. Protein sequence: CASRGTGDSNQPQHF.